This T cell receptor (beta chain) stems from a study of CD4 T cells in relation to SARS-CoV-2 and coronaviruses. Study summary: PBMCs were cultured with antigen for nine to ten days before TCR beta sequencing.

Study-level findings and limits: About 64% of donors had memory CD4+ clonotypes crossrecognizing SARS-CoV-2 and common cold coronavirus spike.

As for this clone: Its antigen is still unknown.

The ends were cut back, 1 base at V and 0 bases at J, with 12 bases in the middle. There are 17 residues in the CDR3. Germline loops: CDR1 SGHVS, CDR2 FQNEAQ. Clones were sequenced by immunoSEQ multiplex PCR, and TCRdb holds only the in-frame ones, with some missing. The sample has around 25,000 clones; 60% to 80% are singletons. CD4+ T cells from unexposed donors were obtained before the COVID-19 pandemic (2011-2018). Isolation of CD4+ T cells took place after nine to ten days in culture. As cell numbers allowed, unexposed-donor CD4+ T cells faced SARS-CoV-2 S/N and four cold-coronavirus spikes. Sequenced sample: CD4+ T cells from PBMCs, cultured in vitro. This clonotype was sampled from a human donor in good health. The chain combines TRBV7-8 with TRBJ1-4; D is possibly TRBD1 (5 bases). CDR3 sequence reads: CASSLGRAGATNEKLFF. In DNA, the CDR3 is TGTGCCAGCAGCTTAGGCAGGGCTGGGGCAACTAATGAAAAACTGTTTTTT.